This TCR beta chain was identified in a study of blood T cell repertoires in COVID-19. Study at large: Spain, Italy and the United States supplied samples that represented acute and convalescent COVID-19. From T cells, B-cell-depleted T cells, or PBMCs came the material, which was cDNA or gDNA.

This clone was observed once. J gave up 7 bases and V 6 bases, and 12 bases lay outside the gene matches. The CDR3 has 15 residues. Per germline, CDR1 MNHEY and CDR2 SVGAGI. As handled by the study authors: Nucleated cell counts were estimated from reference gene primer amplification. Assay: immunoSEQ multiplex PCR; the TCRdb copy retains only in-frame clones and omits some. V and J calls and clone size are those listed in that table; D and trimming were worked out from the DNA. This table has around 100,000 clones, about four fifths appearing once. The clonotype comes from a woman over 75 with active or convalescent COVID-19. The chain combines TRBV6-5 with TRBJ1-5; 7 positions match TRBD1. Sequencing used peripheral blood. CDR3 protein: CASRKTGVNIQPQHF. The CDR3 region has the DNA TGTGCCAGCAGAAAAACAGGGGTAAACATCCAGCCCCAGCATTTT.